The source of this T cell receptor beta chain is a study of T cell repertoires in cytomegalovirus infection. Study-level background: Evidence of both CMV infection and a matching HLA type came from public TCR beta signatures. The study, taken as a whole, reports: CMV-specific TCR beta clonotypes restricted by HLA-C dominated the ex vivo response. Carriers of CMV plus the relevant HLA were identified by cumulative public TCR beta family frequency.

The CDR3 consists of 16 residues. Germline CDR1 reads SGHAT; CDR2 reads FQNNGV. V lost 11 bases and J lost 0, with 19 bases in between. This clonotype was detected a few times. Its antigen is currently unknown. In TCRdb, the reads were re-called with MiXCR into one record per CDR3 protein. The data show some 200,000 distinct CDR3 sequences, roughly 20% seen once. The origin of this receptor is a human donor in good health (CMV status not recorded). Some clones in this sample may be carry-over from other donors' samples. The rearrangement links TRBV11-2 to TRBJ2-2, with a possible D match to TRBD1 (5 bases). The sequencing sample was made of PBMCs. The CDR3 DNA reads TGTGCCTCCTGCCAGGGCCACTTCTCGAACACCGGGGAGCTGTTTTTT. Amino acids: CASCQGHFSNTGELFF.